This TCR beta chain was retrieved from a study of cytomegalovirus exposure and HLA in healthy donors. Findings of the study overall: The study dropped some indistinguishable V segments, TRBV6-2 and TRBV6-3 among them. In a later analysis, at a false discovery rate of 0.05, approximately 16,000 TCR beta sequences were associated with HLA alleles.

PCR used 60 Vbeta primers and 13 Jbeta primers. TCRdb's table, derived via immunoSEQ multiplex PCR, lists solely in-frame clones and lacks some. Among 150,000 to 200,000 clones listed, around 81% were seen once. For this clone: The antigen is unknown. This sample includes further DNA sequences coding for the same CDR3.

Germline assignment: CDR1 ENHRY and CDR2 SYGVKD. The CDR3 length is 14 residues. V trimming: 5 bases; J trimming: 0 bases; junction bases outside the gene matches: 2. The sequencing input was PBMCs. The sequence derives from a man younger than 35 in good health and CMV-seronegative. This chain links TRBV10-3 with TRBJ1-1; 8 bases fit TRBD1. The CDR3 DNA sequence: TGTGCCATCAGTCTGACAGGGGTGAACACTGAAGCTTTCTTT. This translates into CAISLTGVNTEAFF.